The clone carrying this T cell receptor (beta chain) showed up just a few times. As yet, its antigen is unknown. Assay used: immunoSEQ multiplex PCR; TCRdb lists only in-frame clones, some missing. Among about 24,000 clones listed, roughly 92% were seen once. The sample originates from a study of CD4 T cell repertoires in COVID-19. At the level of the study: CFSE-low cells expanded nine to eleven days with IL-2, then restimulated with other coronavirus spikes.

Study-wide findings and caveats: Several top expanded SARS-CoV-2-reactive clonotypes were shared by two or three memory subsets.

The CDR3 loop spans 12 amino acids. V was clipped by 7 bases and J by 3 bases; unmatched bases: 2. Germline-derived CDR1 and CDR2 are MNHNS and SASEGT. Sequencing was done directly on freshly isolated, uncultured memory T cells. This rearrangement joins TRBV6-1 to TRBJ2-7; TRBD1 matches 8 bases. Sample: circulating follicular helper CD4+ T cells (cTfh) from blood, taken before the COVID-19 pandemic. The sequence came from a human donor who had COVID-19. CDR3 nucleotide sequence: TGTGCCAGCAAAGGACAGGGCTACGAGCAGTACTTC. Translated, it gives CASKGQGYEQYF.